This TCR beta chain appears in the sequencing data of a study of sequential checkpoint blockade in melanoma. At the level of the study: Arm A got nivolumab then ipilimumab; arm B the reverse, 1:1. Maintenance nivolumab came after either treatment sequence.

Data came from immunoSEQ multiplex PCR; TCRdb stores just in-frame clones and leaves some out. The top ten clones hold about a fifth of a sample with fewer than 35,000 clones, 70% to 80% of them seen once. The CDR3 contains 16 residues. In germline, CDR1 is LNHNV, CDR2 YYDKDF (reference sequence). V was clipped by 0 bases and J by 8 bases; unmatched bases: 8. The treatment: randomized to nivolumab then ipilimumab (arm A) or the reverse (arm B). Sorted cells were live CD3+CD8+, lacking CD19 and CD56, from PBMCs. This receptor was obtained from a human donor with melanoma. The sample was CD8+ T cells sorted from blood (inferred from file names), taken from a patient given nivolumab and ipilimumab in sequence. The chain combines TRBV15 with TRBJ1-4, with TRBD1 matching 8 bases. The CDR3, as DNA: TGTGCCACCAGCAGAGATCCGGGGCAGGGGGCGGAAAAACTGTTTTTT. This translates into CATSRDPGQGAEKLFF. Complete variable domain (other parts from reference TRBV15 and TRBJ1-4): DAMVIQNPRYQVTQFGKPVTLSCSQTLNHNVMYWYQQKSSQAPKLLFHYYDKDFNNEADTPDNFQSRRPNTSFCFLDIRSPGLGDTAMYLCATSRDPGQGAEKLFFGSGTQLSVL.